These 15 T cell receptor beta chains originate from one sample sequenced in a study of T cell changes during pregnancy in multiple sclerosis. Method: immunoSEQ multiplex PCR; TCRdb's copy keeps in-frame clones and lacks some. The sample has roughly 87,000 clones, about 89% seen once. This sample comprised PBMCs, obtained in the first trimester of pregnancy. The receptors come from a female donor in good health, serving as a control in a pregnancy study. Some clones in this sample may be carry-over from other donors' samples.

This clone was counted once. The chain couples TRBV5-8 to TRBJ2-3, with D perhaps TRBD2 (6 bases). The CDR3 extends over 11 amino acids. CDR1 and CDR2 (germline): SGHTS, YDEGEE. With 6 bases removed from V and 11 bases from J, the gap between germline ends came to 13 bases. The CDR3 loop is CASIARGRQYF. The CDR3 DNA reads TGTGCCAGCATCGCCCGGGGGAGGCAGTATTTT.

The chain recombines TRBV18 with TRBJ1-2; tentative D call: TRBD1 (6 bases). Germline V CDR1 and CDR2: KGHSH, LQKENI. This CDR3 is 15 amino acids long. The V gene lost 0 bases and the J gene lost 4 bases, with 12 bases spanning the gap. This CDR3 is CASSPPLTGFYGYTF. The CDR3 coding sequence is TGTGCCAGCTCACCACCCCTGACAGGCTTCTATGGCTACACCTTC.

CDR3 region: CASSFLREVGGYTF. CDR3 coding DNA: TGTGCCAGCAGTTTCCTCCGGGAAGTTGGTGGCTACACCTTC. The chain links TRBV27 to TRBJ1-2; D is ambiguous. This CDR3 is built from 14 residues. The V and J ends lost 3 bases and 7 bases respectively, with 15 bases between them. Germline V gives CDR1 MNHEY, CDR2 SMNVEV (reference sequence).

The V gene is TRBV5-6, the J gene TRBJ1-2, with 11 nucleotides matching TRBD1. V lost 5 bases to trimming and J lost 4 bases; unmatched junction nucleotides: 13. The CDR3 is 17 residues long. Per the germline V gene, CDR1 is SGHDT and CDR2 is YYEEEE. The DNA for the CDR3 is TGTGCCAGCAGACGACCGGGACAGGGGGAAAGTAGCTATGGCTACACCTTC. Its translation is CASRRPGQGESSYGYTF. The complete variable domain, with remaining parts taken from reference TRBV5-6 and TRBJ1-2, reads DAGVTQSPTHLIKTRGQQVTLRCSPKSGHDTVSWYQQALGQGPQFIFQYYEEEERQRGNFPDRFSGHQFPNYSSELNVNALLLGDSALYLCASRRPGQGESSYGYTFGSGTRLTVV.

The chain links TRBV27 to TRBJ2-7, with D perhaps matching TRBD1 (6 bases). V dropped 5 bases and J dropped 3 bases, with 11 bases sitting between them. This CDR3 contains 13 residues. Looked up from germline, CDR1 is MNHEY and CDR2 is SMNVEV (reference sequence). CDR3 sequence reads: CASSRQQGYEQYF. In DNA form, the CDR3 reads TGTGCCAGCAGTCGTCAACAGGGCTACGAGCAGTACTTC.

CDR3 coding DNA: TGTGCCAGTAGTATAAAGGGGCGCGAGCAGTACTTC. It codes for CASSIKGREQYF. The chain is built from TRBV19 and TRBJ2-7, with D perhaps matching TRBD1 (5 bases). The germline CDR1 and CDR2 sequences are LNHDA and SQIVND (reference sequence). Trimming took 2 bases from V and 6 from J, leaving 8 bases between them. There are 12 residues in the CDR3.

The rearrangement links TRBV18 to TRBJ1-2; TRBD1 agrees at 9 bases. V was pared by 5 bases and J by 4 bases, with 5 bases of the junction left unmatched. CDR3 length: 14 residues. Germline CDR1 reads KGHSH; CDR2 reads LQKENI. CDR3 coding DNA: TGTGCCAGCTCATCTACGGGACAGGGCTATGGCTACACCTTC. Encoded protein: CASSSTGQGYGYTF.

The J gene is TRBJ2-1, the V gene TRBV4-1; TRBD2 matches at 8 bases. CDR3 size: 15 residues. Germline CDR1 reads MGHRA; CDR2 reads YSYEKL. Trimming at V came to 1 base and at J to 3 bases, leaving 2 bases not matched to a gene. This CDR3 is CASSQGGTSYNEQFF. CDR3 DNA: TGCGCCAGCAGCCAAGGCGGGACTAGCTACAATGAGCAGTTCTTC.

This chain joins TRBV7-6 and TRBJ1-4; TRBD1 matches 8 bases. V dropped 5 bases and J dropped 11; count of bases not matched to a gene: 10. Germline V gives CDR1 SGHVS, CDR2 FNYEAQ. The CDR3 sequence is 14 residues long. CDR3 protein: CASSERQGWWKLFF. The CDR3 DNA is TGTGCCAGCAGCGAGAGACAGGGGTGGTGGAAACTGTTTTTT.

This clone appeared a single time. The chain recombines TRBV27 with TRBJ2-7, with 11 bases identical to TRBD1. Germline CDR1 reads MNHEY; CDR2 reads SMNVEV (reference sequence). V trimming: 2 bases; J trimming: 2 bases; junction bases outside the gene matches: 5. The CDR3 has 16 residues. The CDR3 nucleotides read TGTGCCAGCAGTTTAGGGCCGGGACAGGGGGCCTACGAGCAGTACTTC. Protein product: CASSLGPGQGAYEQYF.

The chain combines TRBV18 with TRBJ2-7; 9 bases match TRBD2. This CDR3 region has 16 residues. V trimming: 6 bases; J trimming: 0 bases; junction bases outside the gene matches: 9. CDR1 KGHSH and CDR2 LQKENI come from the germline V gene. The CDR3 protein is CASSPLAGQSSYEQYF. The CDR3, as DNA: TGTGCCAGCTCTCCCCTAGCGGGGCAAAGCTCCTACGAGCAGTACTTC. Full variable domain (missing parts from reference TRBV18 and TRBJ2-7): NAGVMQNPRHLVRRRGQEARLRCSPMKGHSHVYWYRQLPEEGLKFMVYLQKENIIDESGMPKERFSAEFPKEGPSILRIQQVVRGDSAAYFCASSPLAGQSSYEQYFGPGTRLTVT.

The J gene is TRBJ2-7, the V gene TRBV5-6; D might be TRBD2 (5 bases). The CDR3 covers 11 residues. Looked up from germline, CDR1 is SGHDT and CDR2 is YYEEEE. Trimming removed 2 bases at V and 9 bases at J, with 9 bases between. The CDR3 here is CASSFREGQYF. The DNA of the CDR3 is TGTGCCAGCAGCTTCCGGGAAGGGCAGTACTTC.

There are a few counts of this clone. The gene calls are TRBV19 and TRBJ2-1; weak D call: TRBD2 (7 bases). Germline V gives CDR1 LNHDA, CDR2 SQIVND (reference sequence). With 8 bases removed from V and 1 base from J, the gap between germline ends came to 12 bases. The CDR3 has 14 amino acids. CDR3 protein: CASGGGASYNEQFF. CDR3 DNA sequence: TGTGCCAGTGGAGGGGGGGCTTCCTACAATGAGCAGTTCTTC.

CDR3 residues: CASSVDQGLGYTF. In DNA form, the CDR3 reads TGTGCCAGCAGCGTAGATCAGGGTCTCGGCTACACCTTC. J is TRBJ1-2 and V is TRBV9, with D tentatively TRBD1 (5 bases). Trimming removed 0 bases from V and 8 bases from J, with 11 bases in between. This CDR3 contains 13 residues. CDR1 and CDR2 (germline): SGDLS, YYNGEE.

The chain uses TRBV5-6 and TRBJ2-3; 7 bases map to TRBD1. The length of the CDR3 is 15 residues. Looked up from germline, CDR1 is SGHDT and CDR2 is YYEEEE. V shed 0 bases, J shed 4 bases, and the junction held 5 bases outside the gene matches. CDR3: CASSLGGGGADTQYF. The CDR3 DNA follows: TGTGCCAGCAGCTTGGGAGGGGGCGGCGCAGATACGCAGTATTTT.